The clone carrying this TCR beta chain appeared a few times. Its specificity is unknown. From the reads, TCRdb called clonotypes with MiXCR, one entry per CDR3 protein. Among about 920,000 distinct CDR3 sequences, about a third were seen once, and the ten largest hold roughly an eighth. The entry originates in a study of T cell repertoires in cytomegalovirus infection. As for the study in general: Recently identified HLA-C-restricted CMV epitopes were used, and well-studied HLA-B-restricted CMV epitopes were used as well. CMV infection plus the matching HLA type was flagged by public TCR beta signatures. Study-wide results and limits: The cumulative frequency of public TCR beta families identified carriers of CMV plus the relevant HLA. Predominance within the ex vivo response was attributable to HLA-C-restricted CMV-specific TCR beta clonotypes.

Sequenced material: cultured CD8+ T cells from PBMCs, taken from culture after CMV antigen stimulation. The TCR was taken from a human donor in good health (CMV status not recorded). Some clones in this sample may be carry-over from other donors' samples.

CDR3 amino acids: CASSPGALNEQFF. Here the CDR3 DNA reads TGTGCCAGCAGCCCCGGGGCGCTCAATGAGCAGTTCTTC. The chain combines TRBV7-8 with TRBJ2-1; D possibly matches TRBD1 or TRBD2 (5 bases each). The CDR3 spans 13 residues. Per the germline V gene, CDR1 is SGHVS and CDR2 is FQNEAQ. V lost 5 bases and J lost 6, with 11 bases in between. The full variable domain, completed using reference TRBV7-8 and TRBJ2-1, is GAGVSQSPRYKVAKRGQDVALRCDPISGHVSLFWYQQALGQGPEFLTYFQNEAQLDKSGLPSDRFFAERPEGSVSTLKIQRTQQEDSAVYLCASSPGALNEQFFGPGTRLTVL.